The table lists the clone carrying this T cell receptor beta chain with many counts. The antigen is undetermined. This entry is derived from a study of metastatic and nonmetastatic thyroid tumors. The wider study: From malignant and benign thyroid patients, repertoires in blood and in tumor or nodule tissue were compared. Whole-study findings and limits: Significantly greater TCR beta diversity was reportedly found in malignant thyroid tumors than in benign nodules (in blood and tumor).

In the original analysis: Building a distant-metastasis classifier for papillary thyroid cancer drew on CDR3 differences across clinicopathological groups. TCRdb re-clonotyped the PCR reads via MiXCR. TCRdb's processing, not the authors', yielded these V and J calls. The profile shows roughly 64,000 clones, approximately 4.1% of them singletons. Each patient went into thyroid surgery without having received any treatment. This CDR3 contains 13 residues. Deletions cut 0 bases from V and 6 bases from J, with 9 bases between. The sample taken for sequencing was blood. The TCR was taken from a female donor with papillary thyroid cancer or a benign thyroid nodule (not recorded which). Some clones in this sample may be carry-over from other donors' samples. The chain has TRBV12-3 or TRBV12-4 and TRBJ2-7, with D unclear. The CDR3 DNA is TGTGCCAGCAGTTTAGCGCAAGGCACCGAGCAGTACTTC. This encodes CASSLAQGTEQYF.